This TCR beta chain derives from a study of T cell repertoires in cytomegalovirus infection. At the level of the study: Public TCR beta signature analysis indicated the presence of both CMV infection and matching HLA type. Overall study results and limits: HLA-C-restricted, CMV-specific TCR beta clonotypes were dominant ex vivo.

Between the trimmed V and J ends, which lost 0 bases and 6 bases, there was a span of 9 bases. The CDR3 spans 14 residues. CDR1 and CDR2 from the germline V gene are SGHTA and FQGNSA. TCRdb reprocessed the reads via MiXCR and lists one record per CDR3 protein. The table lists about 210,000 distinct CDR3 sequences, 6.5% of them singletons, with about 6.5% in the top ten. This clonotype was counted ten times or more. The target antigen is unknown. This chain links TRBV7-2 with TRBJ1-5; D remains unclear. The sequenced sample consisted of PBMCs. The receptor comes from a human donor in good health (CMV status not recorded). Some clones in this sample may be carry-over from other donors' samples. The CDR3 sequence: CASSLASGSQPQHF. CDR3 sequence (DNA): TGTGCCAGCAGCTTAGCATCTGGGAGTCAGCCCCAGCATTTT.